What follows are 14 T cell receptor beta chains derived from one specimen sequenced in a study of vaccination and CD4 T cells after COVID-19 (dated by TCRdb to 2022 to 2024). Library construction relied on PCR. The data were produced on an Illumina iSeq 100. DNA from cultured CD4+ T cells underwent TCR sequencing with the Oncomine TCR Beta short-read assay at the Johns Hopkins FTIC core. TCRdb took the public reads, trimmed them with fastp at Q25, ran MiXCR for clone calling and kept in-frame beta chains. CDR3 protein duplicates are merged, each entry listing the most common genes and DNA. A total of about 15,000 distinct CDR3 sequences appear in this sample, about three fifths of them only once. In total, the top ten clones hold around 14% of the sample. No cognate antigen is known for these TCRs. Per the publication, the treatment or condition label means: approximately nine-day PBMC culture with coronavirus spike peptide pools or control peptides (ViraFEST assay).

The sequencing input was CD4+ T cells from blood, cultured in vitro. These receptor sequences come from a human donor who had recovered from COVID-19.

By share, this clonotype ranks as medium-sized. J is TRBJ1-1 and V is TRBV10-3; 10 bases line up with TRBD1. CDR3 length: 16 residues. Germline-derived CDR1 and CDR2 are ENHRY and SYGVKD. J gave up 1 base and V 4 bases, and 6 bases lay outside the gene matches. The CDR3 DNA reads as TGTGCCATCAGTGTCCGACAGGGGGCATCGAACACTGAAGCTTTCTTT. Its protein is CAISVRQGASNTEAFF.

The chain recombines TRBV7-8 with TRBJ1-6, with a weak D call TRBD1 (5 bases). The germline V gene has CDR1 SGHVS and CDR2 FQNEAQ. CDR3 length equals 13 residues. With 1 base removed from V and 12 bases from J, the gap between germline ends came to 10 bases. The CDR3 spells CASSLGGNRPLHF. CDR3 nucleotides: TGTGCCAGCAGCTTAGGGGGGAACAGACCCCTCCACTTT.

The chain couples TRBV7-8 to TRBJ1-1, with D tentatively TRBD1 (6 bases). The germline CDR1 and CDR2 sequences are SGHVS and FQNEAQ. The CDR3 runs to 15 residues. The V end was cut by 1 base, the J end by 3 bases, with 12 bases between. CDR3 region: CASSLVGRGDTEAFF. For the CDR3, the DNA is TGTGCCAGCAGCTTAGTGGGCAGGGGAGACACTGAAGCTTTCTTT.

V and J are TRBV7-3 and TRBJ2-5; TRBD2 agrees at 8 bases. Losses at the gene ends were 5 bases for V and 2 bases for J; bases not matched to a gene: 10. The CDR3 extends over 16 amino acids. Germline CDR1 SGHTA, CDR2 FQGTGA. The CDR3 sequence: CASSPGTRPLQETQYF. DNA for the CDR3: TGTGCCAGCAGCCCAGGGACTAGACCTCTTCAAGAGACCCAGTACTTC.

The V call is TRBV6-1, the J call TRBJ2-7, with D possibly TRBD1 on 6 matching bases. The CDR3 covers 13 residues. The V end was cut by 8 bases, the J end by 2 bases, with 13 bases between. CDR1 MNHNS and CDR2 SASEGT come from the germline V gene. CDR3 protein: CASHDRTTYEQYF. Written as DNA, the CDR3 is TGTGCCAGCCACGACAGGACCACCTACGAGCAGTACTTC.

This rearrangement joins TRBV7-6 to TRBJ2-6; D gene unclear. Per the germline V gene, CDR1 is SGHVS and CDR2 is FNYEAQ. The CDR3 totals 17 residues. The V end lost 2 bases, the J end lost 1 base, and 12 bases lay between the germline ends. Here the CDR3 reads CASSLSTAESGANVLTF. The CDR3 nucleotides read TGTGCCAGCAGCTTATCTACGGCGGAATCTGGGGCCAACGTCCTGACTTTC. Complete variable domain (other parts from reference TRBV7-6 and TRBJ2-6): GAGVSQSPRYKVTKRGQDVALRCDPISGHVSLYWYRQALGQGPEFLTYFNYEAQQDKSGLPNDRFSAERPEGSISTLTIQRTEQRDSAMYRCASSLSTAESGANVLTFGAGSRLTVL.

V and J are TRBV19 and TRBJ2-1; TRBD2 matches 9 bases. The CDR3 is 16 amino acids. Germline CDR1 is LNHDA and CDR2 is SQIVND (reference sequence). The V and J ends lost 4 bases and 7 bases, in that order; junction bases with no gene match: 11. The CDR3 here is CASSKGAGGPGNEQFF. The DNA for the CDR3 is TGTGCCAGTAGTAAGGGGGCGGGAGGGCCTGGAAATGAGCAGTTCTTC. The full variable domain, with the rest looked up from reference TRBV19 and TRBJ2-1, is DGGITQSPKYLFRKEGQNVTLSCEQNLNHDAMYWYRQDPGQGLRLIYYSQIVNDFQKGDIAEGYSVSREKKESFPLTVTSAQKNPTAFYLCASSKGAGGPGNEQFFGPGTRLTVL.

This clonotype appeared a single time. V gene TRBV21-1 combines with J gene TRBJ2-7; TRBD2, the table's D call, was not compared with the DNA. TRBV21-1 is termed a pseudogene. This CDR3 comprises 17 residues. DNA for the CDR3: TGTGCCAGCCTGGAGTCCGCTCTCTGGCGGAACTCCTACGAGCAGTACTTC. Amino acids: CASLESALWRNSYEQYF.

The rearrangement uses TRBV2 and TRBJ2-4, with D uncertain. Germline assignment: CDR1 SNHLY and CDR2 FYNNEI. V was cut by 2 bases and J by 11 bases, with 7 bases left in between. The CDR3 contains 11 residues. CDR3 DNA: TGTGCCAGCAGTGAACAGGTGGTTCAGTACTTC. Translated: CASSEQVVQYF.

The chain employs TRBV6-4 and TRBJ2-2, with TRBD2 identical over 7 bases. V lost 3 bases and J lost 3; bases outside the gene matches: 16. The CDR3 has 19 amino acids. The germline gives CDR1 MRHNA, CDR2 SNTAGT. The chain's CDR3 is CASSDSLLSGREHTGELFF. The CDR3 nucleotides are TGTGCCAGCAGTGATTCCCTCTTGTCTGGGCGGGAGCACACCGGGGAGCTGTTTTTT.

This chain joins TRBV20-1 and TRBJ2-5, with a tentative D call TRBD1 (5 bases). CDR3 length: 12 amino acids. The ends were cut back, 6 bases at V and 7 bases at J, with 15 bases in the middle. Germline values: CDR1 DFQATT, CDR2 SNEGSKA (reference sequence). The CDR3 is CSATPVQGTQYF. The CDR3 DNA sequence: TGCAGTGCAACTCCTGTTCAGGGGACCCAGTACTTC.

The chain recombines TRBV7-9 with TRBJ1-2, with a possible D match to TRBD1 (6 bases). Germline assignment: CDR1 SEHNR and CDR2 FQNEAQ (reference sequence). Trimming took off 4 bases at V and 4 bases at J, with 13 bases between the two ends. The CDR3 consists of 14 residues. The CDR3 DNA follows: TGTGCCAGCAGCTCCTACAGGGAGGGCTATGGCTACACCTTC. Residues: CASSSYREGYGYTF.

This chain connects TRBV15 to TRBJ2-7; D unresolved. Germline lookup yields CDR1 LNHNV and CDR2 YYDKDF (reference sequence). The germline V and J ends were trimmed by 1 base and 3 bases, with 13 bases remaining between them. The CDR3 contains 15 residues. The CDR3 spells CATSRVRYSSYEQYF. The CDR3 DNA reads TGTGCCACCAGCAGAGTGAGGTACAGTAGCTACGAGCAGTACTTC. Full variable domain (remainder filled in from reference TRBV15 and TRBJ2-7): DAMVIQNPRYQVTQFGKPVTLSCSQTLNHNVMYWYQQKSSQAPKLLFHYYDKDFNNEADTPDNFQSRRPNTSFCFLDIRSPGLGDTAMYLCATSRVRYSSYEQYFGPGTRLTVT.

The chain couples TRBV6-1 to TRBJ1-2, with D possibly matching TRBD1 (5 bases). Trimming removed 6 bases from V and 8 bases from J, with 19 bases in between. The CDR3 runs to 14 residues. Germline CDR1 is MNHNS and CDR2 is SASEGT. The CDR3 DNA is TGTGCCAGCAGCCGAGGGACCCCAGGTGAGGGCTACACCTTC. Protein sequence: CASSRGTPGEGYTF.